This T cell receptor (beta chain) was sequenced for a study of cytomegalovirus exposure and HLA in healthy donors. Study conclusions and caveats: Previously analyzed data showed that most TCR beta V segments were productive at a frequency of about 90% or about 30%.

This CDR3 is built from 14 residues. The V end lost 2 bases, the J end lost 8 bases, and 18 bases lay between the germline ends. Germline values: CDR1 SQVTM, CDR2 ANQGSEA. A word on this clone: What it binds is not known.

The study ran its PCR with 60 Vbeta and 13 Jbeta primers. The table came from immunoSEQ multiplex PCR; TCRdb's copy has only in-frame clones and leaves some out. The repertoire has some 65,000 clones, more than 75% of them found once; the top ten carry over 2.5%. The chain uses TRBV29-1 and TRBJ2-5; tentative D call: TRBD2 (6 bases). The TCR originated in a girl between 10 and 17 years old in good health and CMV-seropositive. Sequencing used PBMCs. The CDR3 DNA follows: TGCAGCGTTGAACCGGGGGACCACGGTAGAACCCAGTACTTC. Its protein is CSVEPGDHGRTQYF.